The rows below give T cell receptor beta chains drawn from one sample of a study of CD8+CD57+ T cells in acquired aplastic anemia. Each CDR3 protein is one row after TCRdb ran MiXCR on the reads. The sample has around 17,000 distinct CDR3 sequences; 30% to 45% are singletons. What was sequenced was CD8+CD57+ T cells sorted from PBMCs. These receptors were obtained from a human donor with aplastic anemia. CDR3s include the opening cysteine and the closing phenylalanine or tryptophan. Fields, in order: D gene, J gene, clone size, V gene, CDR3 DNA, CDR3 protein. A D gene is named only where the DNA matches it firmly. Size tells how often a clone was seen (once, few, many) or the class of an expanded clone, and some rows leave it out.

D: TRBD1
J: TRBJ2-7
size: many
V: TRBV20-1
DNA: TGCAGTGCGTCGGGACAGGGCCCCTACGAGCAGTACTTC
CDR3: CSASGQGPYEQYF

D: TRBD1
J: TRBJ1-2
size: many
V: TRBV15
DNA: TGTGCCACCAGCAAAGGGGGGCGACAGGGTGGAGATGGCTACACCTTC
CDR3: CATSKGGRQGGDGYTF

D: .
J: TRBJ1-2
size: many
V: TRBV2
DNA: TGTGCCAGCGAGTTGGGCGACTATGGCTACACCTTC
CDR3: CASELGDYGYTF

D: TRBD2
J: TRBJ2-1
size: .
V: TRBV20-1
DNA: TGCAGTGCTCCCCCTGGCGGGAGTGCTCGCAATGAGCAGTTCTTC
CDR3: CSAPPGGSARNEQFF

D: TRBD2
J: TRBJ2-3
size: .
V: TRBV29-1
DNA: TGCAGCGTTGACTGGACTAGCGGGAGTTCGTATGGCGGCACAGATACGCAGTATTTT
CDR3: CSVDWTSGSSYGGTDTQYF

D: .
J: TRBJ2-7
size: .
V: TRBV28
DNA: TGTGCCAGCAGTTTGGCAAGACCCTACGAGCAGTACTTC
CDR3: CASSLARPYEQYF

D: .
J: TRBJ1-2
size: .
V: TRBV9
DNA: TGTGCCAGCAGCTTGAGGTGGGGTGGCTACACCTTC
CDR3: CASSLRWGGYTF

D: .
J: TRBJ1-1
size: many
V: TRBV6-5
DNA: TGTGCCAGCAGCCTAAATCCGACACGTGAGGGCCTGATGTTT
CDR3: CASSLNPTREGLMF

D: TRBD2
J: TRBJ2-7
size: few
V: TRBV29-1
DNA: TGCAGCGCAACCGACGGACTAGCGGCCGAGCAGTACTTC
CDR3: CSATDGLAAEQYF

D: TRBD2
J: TRBJ2-1
size: .
V: TRBV10-3
DNA: TGTGCCATCGGGACTAGCAATGAGCAGTTCTTC
CDR3: CAIGTSNEQFF

D: TRBD2
J: TRBJ2-1
size: .
V: TRBV4-2
DNA: TGTGCCAGCAGCCAAGCGGGAGGAGAGTACAATGAGCAGTTCTTC
CDR3: CASSQAGGEYNEQFF

D: TRBD1
J: TRBJ2-7
size: .
V: TRBV15
DNA: TGTGCCACCAGCAGCTCCAGGTCGGGACAGGGGGAGGGCTACGAGCAGTACTTC
CDR3: CATSSSRSGQGEGYEQYF

D: .
J: TRBJ2-5
size: .
V: TRBV20-1
DNA: TGCAGTGCTAGTTACTTATACCAAGAGACCCAGTACTTC
CDR3: CSASYLYQETQYF

D: .
J: TRBJ1-4
size: many
V: TRBV6-1
DNA: TGTGCCAGTCACCTTCAAAAAGCAACTAATGAAAAACTGTTTTTT
CDR3: CASHLQKATNEKLFF

D: .
J: TRBJ2-1
size: few
V: TRBV29-1
DNA: TGCAGCGTTCATCCCGTTACAGGGAGCTCCTACAATGAGCAGTTCTTC
CDR3: CSVHPVTGSSYNEQFF

D: .
J: TRBJ2-1
size: few
V: TRBV10-3
DNA: TGTGCCATCAGTGAACAGGGCAATGAGCAGTTCTTC
CDR3: CAISEQGNEQFF

D: TRBD2
J: TRBJ2-7
size: .
V: TRBV5-1
DNA: TGCGCCAACACCATTTTCCTAGCGGGAATGAAACCCTACGAGCAGTACTTC
CDR3: CANTIFLAGMKPYEQYF

D: TRBD2
J: TRBJ2-1
size: few
V: TRBV7-3
DNA: TGTGCCAGCAGCTTATCGGGGACTAGTTACAATGAGCAGTTCTTC
CDR3: CASSLSGTSYNEQFF

D: TRBD2
J: TRBJ2-5
size: many
V: TRBV10-3
DNA: TGTGCCATTGGGACTAGCGGACCTCAAGAGACCCAGTACTTC
CDR3: CAIGTSGPQETQYF

D: TRBD2
J: TRBJ2-5
size: .
V: TRBV28
DNA: TGTGCCAGCACCCTGGGGTCTAGCGGGGGAGAGACCCAGTACTTC
CDR3: CASTLGSSGGETQYF

D: .
J: TRBJ2-5
size: .
V: TRBV25-1
DNA: TGTGCCAGCAGTGACGGGGCCCAAGAGACCCAGTACTTC
CDR3: CASSDGAQETQYF

D: .
J: TRBJ2-1
size: .
V: TRBV20-1
DNA: TGCAGTGCTAGAGACGTTTACAGCGGGCAAAGCTCCTACAATGAGCAGTTCTTC
CDR3: CSARDVYSGQSSYNEQFF

D: .
J: TRBJ2-1
size: .
V: TRBV7-3
DNA: TGTGCCAGCAGCTTAACATCCCACAATGAGCAGTTCTTC
CDR3: CASSLTSHNEQFF

D: .
J: TRBJ1-1
size: .
V: TRBV2
DNA: TGTGCCAGCAGTGAAGCTATCGGCCAACCCCCAAGGGCTTTCTTT
CDR3: CASSEAIGQPPRAFF

D: .
J: TRBJ2-7
size: few
V: TRBV6-1
DNA: TGTGCCAGCAGTGAAGCGAAGGGGTCGGGCCCCTACGAGCAGTACTTC
CDR3: CASSEAKGSGPYEQYF

D: TRBD1
J: TRBJ2-1
size: few
V: TRBV20-1
DNA: TGCAGTGCTCCGCTGCGACAGGGGCGAAATGAGCAGTTCTTC
CDR3: CSAPLRQGRNEQFF

D: .
J: TRBJ2-6
size: .
V: TRBV5-1
DNA: TGCGCCAGCAGCTTGGGCGTTAGCTCTGGGGCCAACGTCCTGACTTTC
CDR3: CASSLGVSSGANVLTF

D: .
J: TRBJ2-2
size: .
V: TRBV7-9
DNA: TGTGCCAGCAGCTTAGCGGGGCTCGGGGAGCTGTTTTTT
CDR3: CASSLAGLGELFF

D: .
J: TRBJ1-5
size: .
V: TRBV6-1
DNA: TGTGCCAGCACGCCTAGTGATAGCAATCAGCCCCAGCATTTT
CDR3: CASTPSDSNQPQHF

D: .
J: TRBJ1-1
size: .
V: TRBV15
DNA: TGTGCCACCAGCAGAGATCTAGGCACTGAAGCTTTCTTT
CDR3: CATSRDLGTEAFF

D: TRBD2
J: TRBJ2-3
size: many
V: TRBV6-2/TRBV6-3
DNA: TGTGCCAGCAGTTACACTAGCGGGGGCACAGATACGCAGTATTTT
CDR3: CASSYTSGGTDTQYF

D: .
J: TRBJ1-6
size: few
V: TRBV27
DNA: TGTGCCAGCAGAACTCTGGGCATTTCGGCCCTCCACTTT
CDR3: CASRTLGISALHF

D: TRBD2
J: TRBJ2-7
size: once
V: TRBV15
DNA: TGTGCCACCAGCAGACCATTGCGGGGGACGTCCTACGAGCAGTACTTC
CDR3: CATSRPLRGTSYEQYF

D: TRBD2
J: TRBJ2-3
size: many
V: TRBV6-4
DNA: TGTGCCAGCAGTGACGGGGGGGACGCAGATACGCAGTATTTT
CDR3: CASSDGGDADTQYF

D: TRBD1
J: TRBJ2-2
size: .
V: TRBV15
DNA: TGTGCCACCAGCAGCTCCAGGTCGGGACAGGGGGCCGGGGAGCTGTTTTTT
CDR3: CATSSSRSGQGAGELFF

D: TRBD1
J: TRBJ2-5
size: few
V: TRBV25-1
DNA: TGTGCCAGCAGTGGGACAGGGTCCTTTGAGACCCAGTACTTC
CDR3: CASSGTGSFETQYF

D: .
J: TRBJ2-7
size: .
V: TRBV20-1
DNA: TGCAGTGCTAGGGGTGCACCTCCGTGCTCCTACGAGCAGTACTTC
CDR3: CSARGAPPCSYEQYF

D: .
J: TRBJ1-5
size: .
V: TRBV20-1
DNA: TGCAGTGCTAGAGTTAGCTATAGCAATCAGCCCCAGCATTTT
CDR3: CSARVSYSNQPQHF

D: .
J: TRBJ2-3
size: few
V: TRBV15
DNA: TGTGCCACCAGCAGAGGGCTAGCTAGCACAGATACGCAGTATTTT
CDR3: CATSRGLASTDTQYF